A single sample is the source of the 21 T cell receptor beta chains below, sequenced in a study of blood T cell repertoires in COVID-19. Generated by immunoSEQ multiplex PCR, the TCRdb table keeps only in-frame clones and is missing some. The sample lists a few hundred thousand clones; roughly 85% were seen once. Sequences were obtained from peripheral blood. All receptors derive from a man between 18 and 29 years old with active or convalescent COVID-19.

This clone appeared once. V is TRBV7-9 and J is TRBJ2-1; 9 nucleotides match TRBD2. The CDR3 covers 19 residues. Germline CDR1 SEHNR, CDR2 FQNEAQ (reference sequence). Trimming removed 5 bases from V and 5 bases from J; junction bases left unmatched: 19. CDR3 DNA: TGTGCCAGCAGCCACCCCCCCCCTGGCGGGGGGGCCGTCCACAATGAGCAGTTCTTC. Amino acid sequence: CASSHPPPGGGAVHNEQFF.

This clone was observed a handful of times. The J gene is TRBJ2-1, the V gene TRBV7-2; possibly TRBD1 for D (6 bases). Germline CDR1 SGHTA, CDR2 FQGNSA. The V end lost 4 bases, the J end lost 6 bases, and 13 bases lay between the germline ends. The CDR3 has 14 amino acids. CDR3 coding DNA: TGTGCCAGCAGCTCCATGGACAGTGTCAATGAGCAGTTCTTC. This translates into CASSSMDSVNEQFF.

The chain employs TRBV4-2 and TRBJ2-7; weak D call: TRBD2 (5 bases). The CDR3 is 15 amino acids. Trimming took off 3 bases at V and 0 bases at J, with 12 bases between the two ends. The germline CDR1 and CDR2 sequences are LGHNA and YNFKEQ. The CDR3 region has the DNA TGTGCCAGCAGCCAGAGAGGAGGCACCTCCTACGAGCAGTACTTC. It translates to CASSQRGGTSYEQYF.

CDR3 protein: CASSFRDRDSYEQYF. The CDR3 DNA follows: TGTGCCAGCAGTTTCAGGGACAGAGACTCCTACGAGCAGTACTTC. The chain couples TRBV6-5 to TRBJ2-7; TRBD1 matches 7 bases. The germline gives CDR1 MNHEY, CDR2 SVGAGI. The CDR3 is made up of 15 amino acids. The trim removed 4 bases at V and 0 bases at J, leaving 6 bases unmatched.

CDR3 DNA sequence: TGCGCCAGCAGCTGGACTAGTGCTTCGGATACGCAGTATTTT. This sequence encodes CASSWTSASDTQYF. The rearrangement uses TRBV5-1 and TRBJ2-3, with 7 bases aligning to TRBD2. CDR1 SGHRS and CDR2 YFSETQ come from the germline V gene. CDR3 length: 14 amino acids. The V segment lost 3 bases and the J segment 6 bases; nucleotides outside the gene matches: 7.

The CDR3 loop is CSATGTGSYEQYF. The CDR3 DNA sequence: TGCAGCGCCACCGGGACAGGGTCCTACGAGCAGTACTTC. This chain connects TRBV29-1 to TRBJ2-7, with 9 bases identical to TRBD1. Trimming took 7 bases from V and 1 from J; bases not matched to a gene: 5. The CDR3 has 13 amino acids. The germline gives CDR1 SQVTM, CDR2 ANQGSEA.

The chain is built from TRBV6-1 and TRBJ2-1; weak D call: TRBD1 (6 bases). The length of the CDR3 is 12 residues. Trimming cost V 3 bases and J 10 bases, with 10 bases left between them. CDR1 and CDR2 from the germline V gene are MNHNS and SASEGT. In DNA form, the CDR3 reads TGTGCCAGCAGTGACAGGGGCCTGGAGCAGTTCTTC. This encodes CASSDRGLEQFF.

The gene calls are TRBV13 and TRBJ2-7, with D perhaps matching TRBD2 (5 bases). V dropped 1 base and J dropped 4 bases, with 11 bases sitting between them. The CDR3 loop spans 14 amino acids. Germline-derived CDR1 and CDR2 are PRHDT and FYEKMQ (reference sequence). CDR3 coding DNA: TGTGCCAGCAGCTTAGAGAGGAGGAGGTACGAGCAGTACTTC. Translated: CASSLERRRYEQYF.

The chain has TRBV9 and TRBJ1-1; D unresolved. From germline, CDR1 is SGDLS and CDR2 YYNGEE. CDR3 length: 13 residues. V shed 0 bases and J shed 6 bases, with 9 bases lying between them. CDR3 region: CASSVELYPEAFF. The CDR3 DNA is TGTGCCAGCAGCGTAGAACTTTATCCTGAAGCTTTCTTT.

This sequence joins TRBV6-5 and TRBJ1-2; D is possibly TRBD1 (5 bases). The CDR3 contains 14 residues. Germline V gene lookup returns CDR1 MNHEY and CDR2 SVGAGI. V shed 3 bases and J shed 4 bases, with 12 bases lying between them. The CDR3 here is CASSYSGPLYGYTF. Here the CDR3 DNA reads TGTGCCAGCAGTTATTCAGGGCCACTCTATGGCTACACCTTC.

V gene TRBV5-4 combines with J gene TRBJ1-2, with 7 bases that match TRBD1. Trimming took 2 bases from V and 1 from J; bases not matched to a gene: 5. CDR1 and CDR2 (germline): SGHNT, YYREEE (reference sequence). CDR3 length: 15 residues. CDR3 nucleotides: TGTGCCAGCAGCTTCTCACAGGGGATTAACTATGGCTACACCTTC. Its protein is CASSFSQGINYGYTF.

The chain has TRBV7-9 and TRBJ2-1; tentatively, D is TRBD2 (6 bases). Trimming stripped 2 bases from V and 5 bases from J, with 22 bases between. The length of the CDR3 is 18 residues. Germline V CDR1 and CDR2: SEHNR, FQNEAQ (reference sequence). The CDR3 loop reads CASSLYPGLLPIHNEQFF. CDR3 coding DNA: TGTGCCAGCAGCTTATACCCGGGACTCCTACCTATACACAATGAGCAGTTCTTC. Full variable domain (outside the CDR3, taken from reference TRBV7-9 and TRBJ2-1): DTGVSQNPRHKITKRGQNVTFRCDPISEHNRLYWYRQTLGQGPEFLTYFQNEAQLEKSRLLSDRFSAERPKGSFSTLEIQRTEQGDSAMYLCASSLYPGLLPIHNEQFFGPGTRLTVL.

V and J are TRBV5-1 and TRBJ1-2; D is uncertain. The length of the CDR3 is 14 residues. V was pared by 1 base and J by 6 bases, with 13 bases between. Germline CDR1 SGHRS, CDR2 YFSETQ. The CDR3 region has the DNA TGCGCCAGCAGCTTGTATGAGGGAGAGAATGGCTACACCTTC. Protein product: CASSLYEGENGYTF. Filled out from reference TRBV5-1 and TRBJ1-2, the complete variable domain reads KAGVTQTPRYLIKTRGQQVTLSCSPISGHRSVSWYQQTPGQGLQFLFEYFSETQRNKGNFPGRFSGRQFSNSRSEMNVSTLELGDSALYLCASSLYEGENGYTFGSGTRLTVV.

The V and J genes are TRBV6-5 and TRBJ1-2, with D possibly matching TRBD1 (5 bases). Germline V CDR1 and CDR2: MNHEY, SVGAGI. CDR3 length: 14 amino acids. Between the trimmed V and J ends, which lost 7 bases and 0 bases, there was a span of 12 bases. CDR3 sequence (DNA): TGTGCCAGCACGGGCAGGGTAGCTAACTATGGCTACACCTTC. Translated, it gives CASTGRVANYGYTF.

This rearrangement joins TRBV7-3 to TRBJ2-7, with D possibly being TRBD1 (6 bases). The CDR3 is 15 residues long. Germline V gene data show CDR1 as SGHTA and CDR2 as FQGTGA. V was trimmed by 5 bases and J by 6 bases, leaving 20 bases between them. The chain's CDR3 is CASSPGDGVTGEQYF. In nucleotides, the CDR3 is TGTGCCAGCAGCCCAGGGGACGGCGTTACGGGCGAGCAGTACTTC.

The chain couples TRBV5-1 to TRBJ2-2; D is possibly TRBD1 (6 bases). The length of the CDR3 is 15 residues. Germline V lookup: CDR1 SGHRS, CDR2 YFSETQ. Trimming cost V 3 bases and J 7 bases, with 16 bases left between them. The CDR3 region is CASSSAGTLSGELFF. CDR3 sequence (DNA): TGCGCCAGCAGCTCCGCCGGGACACTGAGCGGGGAGCTGTTTTTT.

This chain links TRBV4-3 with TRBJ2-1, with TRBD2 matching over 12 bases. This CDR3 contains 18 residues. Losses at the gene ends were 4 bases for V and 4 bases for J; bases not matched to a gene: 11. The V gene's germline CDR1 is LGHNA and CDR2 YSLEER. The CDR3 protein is CASSPRASGRGAYNEQFF. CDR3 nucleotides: TGCGCCAGCAGCCCCCGGGCTAGCGGGAGGGGAGCGTACAATGAGCAGTTCTTC.

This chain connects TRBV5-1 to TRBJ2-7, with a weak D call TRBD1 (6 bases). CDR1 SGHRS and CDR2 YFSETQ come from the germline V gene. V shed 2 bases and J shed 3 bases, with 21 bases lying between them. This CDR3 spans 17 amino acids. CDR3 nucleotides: TGCGCCAGCAGCTTCGAGGTCCGGAAAGGGGGTGTCTACGAGCAGTACTTC. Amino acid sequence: CASSFEVRKGGVYEQYF. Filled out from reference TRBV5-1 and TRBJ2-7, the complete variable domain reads KAGVTQTPRYLIKTRGQQVTLSCSPISGHRSVSWYQQTPGQGLQFLFEYFSETQRNKGNFPGRFSGRQFSNSRSEMNVSTLELGDSALYLCASSFEVRKGGVYEQYFGPGTRLTVT.

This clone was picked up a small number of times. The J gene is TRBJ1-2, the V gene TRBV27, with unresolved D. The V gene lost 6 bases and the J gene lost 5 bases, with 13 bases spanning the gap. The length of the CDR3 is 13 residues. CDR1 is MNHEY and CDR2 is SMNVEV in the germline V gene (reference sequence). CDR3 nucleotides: TGTGCCAGCAGGGGTGGGCGAACTTATGGCTACACCTTC. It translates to CASRGGRTYGYTF.

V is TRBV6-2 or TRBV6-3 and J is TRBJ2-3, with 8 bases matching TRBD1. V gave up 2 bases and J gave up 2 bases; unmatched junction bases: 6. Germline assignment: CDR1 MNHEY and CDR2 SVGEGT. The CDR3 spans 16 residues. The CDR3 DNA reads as TGTGCCAGCAGTTACCCCCTGGGACAGGCCACAGATACGCAGTATTTT. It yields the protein CASSYPLGQATDTQYF.

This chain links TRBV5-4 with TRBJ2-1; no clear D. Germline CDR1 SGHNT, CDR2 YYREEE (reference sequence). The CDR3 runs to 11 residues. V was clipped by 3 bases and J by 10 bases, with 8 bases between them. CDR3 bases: TGTGCCAGCAGCTCCGCCGGGGAGCAGTTCTTC. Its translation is CASSSAGEQFF.